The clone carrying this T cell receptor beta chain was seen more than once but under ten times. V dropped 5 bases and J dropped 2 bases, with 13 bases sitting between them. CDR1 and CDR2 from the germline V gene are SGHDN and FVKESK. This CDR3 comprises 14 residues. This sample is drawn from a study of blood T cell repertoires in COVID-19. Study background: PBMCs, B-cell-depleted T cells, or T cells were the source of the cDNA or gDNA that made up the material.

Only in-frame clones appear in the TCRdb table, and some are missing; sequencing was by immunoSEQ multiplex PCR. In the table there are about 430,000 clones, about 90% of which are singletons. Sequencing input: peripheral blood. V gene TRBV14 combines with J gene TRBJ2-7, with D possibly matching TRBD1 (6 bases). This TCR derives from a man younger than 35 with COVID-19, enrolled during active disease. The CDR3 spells CASSARDNPYEQYF. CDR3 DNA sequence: TGTGCCAGCAGCGCCCGGGACAACCCCTACGAGCAGTACTTC.